This T cell receptor beta chain emerged from a study of blood T cells in healthy people across ages. The study's findings and limits: Diversity figures based on one million T cells were deemed too low.

The V gene end was trimmed by 0 bases and the J gene end by 11 bases; junction bases not matched to a gene: 9. Germline V gene data show CDR1 as SGHRS and CDR2 as YFSETQ. This CDR3 spans 16 amino acids. About this clonotype itself: Its target is not known.

Using a J-beta primer mix together with a sample-barcoded 5' primer, a second PCR was run for roughly 7 to 11 cycles. The yield of each sample was at least 2.5 million CDR3-containing paired-end reads. TCRdb re-derived calls from the 5' RACE reads in MiXCR, one entry per CDR3 protein. The data hold around 1,700,000 distinct CDR3 sequences, with 28% observed a single time. The material sequenced was blood. The chain combines TRBV5-1 with TRBJ2-5, with 14 nucleotides matching TRBD2. This sequence originates from a woman aged 30 to 39 in good health. CDR3 DNA: TGCGCCAGCAGCTTGGTCGCCGGGACTAGCGGGAGCGCGCAGTACTTC. It translates to CASSLVAGTSGSAQYF.